This TCR beta chain is drawn from a study of cytomegalovirus exposure and HLA in healthy donors. Clones were read by immunoSEQ multiplex PCR, and TCRdb kept only the in-frame ones, dropping some. The sample carries around 300,000 clones, over 75% recorded once. The donors were members of the approximately 130-subject validation cohort (separate from the roughly 670-subject first cohort). The sequencing input was PBMCs. This sequence originates from a man aged 30 to 45 in good health and CMV-seronegative.

The CDR3 DNA is TGTGCCAGCAGTGGCTACAGGGGAAACACTGAAGCTTTCTTT. Its translation is CASSGYRGNTEAFF. V is TRBV6-1 and J is TRBJ1-1, with TRBD1 matching 7 bases. The CDR3 spans 14 residues. Germline V gene data show CDR1 as MNHNS and CDR2 as SASEGT. The J segment lost 2 bases and the V segment lost 4 bases, leaving 4 bases of the junction unmatched.